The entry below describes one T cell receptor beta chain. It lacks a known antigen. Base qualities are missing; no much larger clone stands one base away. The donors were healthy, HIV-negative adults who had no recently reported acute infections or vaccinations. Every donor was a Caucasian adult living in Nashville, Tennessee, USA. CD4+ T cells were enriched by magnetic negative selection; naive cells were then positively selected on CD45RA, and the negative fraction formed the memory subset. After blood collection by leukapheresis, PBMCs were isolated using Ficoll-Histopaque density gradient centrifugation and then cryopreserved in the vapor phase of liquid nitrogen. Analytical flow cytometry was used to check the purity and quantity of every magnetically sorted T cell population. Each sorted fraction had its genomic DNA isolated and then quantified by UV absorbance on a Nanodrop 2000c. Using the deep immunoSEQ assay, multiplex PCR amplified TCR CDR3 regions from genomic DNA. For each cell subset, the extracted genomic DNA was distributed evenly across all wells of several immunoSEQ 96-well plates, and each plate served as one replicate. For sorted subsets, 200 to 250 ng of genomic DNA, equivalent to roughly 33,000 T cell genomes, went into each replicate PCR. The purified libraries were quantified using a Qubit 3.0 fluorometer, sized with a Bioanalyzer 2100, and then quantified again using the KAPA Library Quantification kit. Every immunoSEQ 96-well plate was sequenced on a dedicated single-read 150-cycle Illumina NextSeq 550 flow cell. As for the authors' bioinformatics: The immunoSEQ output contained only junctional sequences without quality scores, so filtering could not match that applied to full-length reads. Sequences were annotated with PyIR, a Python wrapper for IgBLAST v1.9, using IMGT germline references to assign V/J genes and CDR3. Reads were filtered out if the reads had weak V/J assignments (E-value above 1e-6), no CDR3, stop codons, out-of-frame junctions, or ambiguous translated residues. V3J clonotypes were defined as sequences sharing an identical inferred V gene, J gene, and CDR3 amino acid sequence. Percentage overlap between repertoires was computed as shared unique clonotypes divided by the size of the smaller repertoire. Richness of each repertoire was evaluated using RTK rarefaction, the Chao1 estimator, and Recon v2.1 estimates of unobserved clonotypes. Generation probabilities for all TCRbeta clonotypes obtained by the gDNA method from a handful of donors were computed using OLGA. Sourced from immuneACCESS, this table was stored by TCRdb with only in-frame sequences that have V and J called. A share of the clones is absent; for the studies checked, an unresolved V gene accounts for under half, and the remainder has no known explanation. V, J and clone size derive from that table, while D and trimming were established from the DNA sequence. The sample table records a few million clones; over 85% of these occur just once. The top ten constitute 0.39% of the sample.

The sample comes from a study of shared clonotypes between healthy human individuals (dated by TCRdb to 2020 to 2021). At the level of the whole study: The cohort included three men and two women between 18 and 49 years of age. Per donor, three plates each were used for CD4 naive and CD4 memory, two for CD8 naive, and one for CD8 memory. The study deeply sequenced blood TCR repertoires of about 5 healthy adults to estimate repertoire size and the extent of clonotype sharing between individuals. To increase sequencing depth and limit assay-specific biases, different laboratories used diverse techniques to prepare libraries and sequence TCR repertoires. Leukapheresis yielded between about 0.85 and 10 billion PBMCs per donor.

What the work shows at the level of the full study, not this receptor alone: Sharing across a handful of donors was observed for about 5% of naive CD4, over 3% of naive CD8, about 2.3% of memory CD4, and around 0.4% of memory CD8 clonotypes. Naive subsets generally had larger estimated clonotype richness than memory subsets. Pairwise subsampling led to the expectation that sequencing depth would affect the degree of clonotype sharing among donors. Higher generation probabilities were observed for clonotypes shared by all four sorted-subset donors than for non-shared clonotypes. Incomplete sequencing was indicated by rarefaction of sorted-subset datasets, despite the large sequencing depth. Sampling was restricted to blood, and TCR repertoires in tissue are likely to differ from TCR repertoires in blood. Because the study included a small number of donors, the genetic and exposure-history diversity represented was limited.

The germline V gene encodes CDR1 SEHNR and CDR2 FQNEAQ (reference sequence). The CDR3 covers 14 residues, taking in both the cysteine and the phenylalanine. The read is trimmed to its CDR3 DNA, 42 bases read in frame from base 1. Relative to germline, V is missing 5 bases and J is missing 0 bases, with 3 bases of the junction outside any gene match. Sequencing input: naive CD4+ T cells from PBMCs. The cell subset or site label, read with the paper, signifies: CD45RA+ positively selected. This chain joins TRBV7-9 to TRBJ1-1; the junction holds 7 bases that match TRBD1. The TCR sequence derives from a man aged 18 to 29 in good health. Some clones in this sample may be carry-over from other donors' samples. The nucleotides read TGTGCCAGCAGCCAGGGGGGAGTGAACACTGAAGCTTTCTTT. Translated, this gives CASSQGGVNTEAFF.